The 12 T cell receptor beta chains reported below all come from one sample, sequenced in a study of blood T cell repertoires in COVID-19. TCRdb keeps only in-frame clones here, not all; method: immunoSEQ multiplex PCR. The table has hundreds of thousands of clones, around 90% seen once. The sequencing sample was made of PBMCs or T cells enriched from blood (not recorded which). These receptors came from a woman between 45 and 60 years old with acute COVID-19.

V usage is TRBV19 and J usage is TRBJ2-3; a possible D gene is TRBD1 (6 bases). Germline-derived CDR1 and CDR2 are LNHDA and SQIVND (reference sequence). This CDR3 has 14 residues. With 3 bases removed from V and 3 bases from J, the gap between germline ends came to 10 bases. For the CDR3, the DNA is TGTGCCAGTAGTATTGACAGGAAAACAGATACGCAGTATTTT. Its translation is CASSIDRKTDTQYF.

This rearrangement joins TRBV5-6 to TRBJ2-7; D is perhaps TRBD2 (6 bases). Germline V gene sequence: CDR1 SGHDT, CDR2 YYEEEE. This CDR3 is 15 amino acids long. V was clipped by 1 base and J by 4 bases, with 15 bases between them. The CDR3 is CASSLRESLEYEQYF. The CDR3 DNA is TGTGCCAGCAGCTTGCGGGAGAGTTTGGAATACGAGCAGTACTTC. Complete variable domain (other parts from reference TRBV5-6 and TRBJ2-7): DAGVTQSPTHLIKTRGQQVTLRCSPKSGHDTVSWYQQALGQGPQFIFQYYEEEERQRGNFPDRFSGHQFPNYSSELNVNALLLGDSALYLCASSLRESLEYEQYFGPGTRLTVT.

V is TRBV28 and J is TRBJ1-2; 9 nucleotides line up with TRBD1. CDR1 and CDR2 from the germline V gene are MDHEN and SYDVKM. The junction had 10 bases not matched to a gene; V was cut back by 7 bases and J by 4 bases. This CDR3 spans 15 amino acids. The CDR3 loop is CASTPGDRAPYGYTF. The CDR3, as DNA: TGTGCCAGCACTCCAGGGGACAGGGCCCCCTATGGCTACACCTTC.

The chain has TRBV9 and TRBJ1-4; D remains unclear. Looked up from germline, CDR1 is SGDLS and CDR2 is YYNGEE. Trimming cost V 7 bases and J 7 bases, with 17 bases left between them. This CDR3 has 14 amino acids. The DNA of the CDR3 is TGTGCCAGCGACACATATTTAGGAGGTGAAAAACTGTTTTTT. Translating it yields CASDTYLGGEKLFF.

This chain joins TRBV7-9 and TRBJ2-7; TRBD2 matches 13 bases. The CDR3 is 15 amino acids. Per the germline V gene, CDR1 is SEHNR and CDR2 is FQNEAQ (reference sequence). V was pared by 4 bases and J by 4 bases, with 4 bases of the junction left unmatched. For the CDR3, the DNA is TGTGCCAGCAGCTGGACTAGCGGGAGTCCTTACGAGCAGTACTTC. As protein: CASSWTSGSPYEQYF. The complete variable domain, with remaining parts taken from reference TRBV7-9 and TRBJ2-7, reads DTGVSQNPRHKITKRGQNVTFRCDPISEHNRLYWYRQTLGQGPEFLTYFQNEAQLEKSRLLSDRFSAERPKGSFSTLEIQRTEQGDSAMYLCASSWTSGSPYEQYFGPGTRLTVT.

This clone was found once. The V and J genes are TRBV12-3 or TRBV12-4 and TRBJ1-5; D perhaps matches TRBD1 (6 bases). Trimming removed 5 bases at V and 3 bases at J, with 8 bases between. CDR3 length: 13 amino acids. CDR3 sequence (DNA): TGTGCCAGCAGTCCAGGGGACAATCAGCCCCAGCATTTT. It translates to CASSPGDNQPQHF.

The V gene is TRBV4-3, the J gene TRBJ1-3, with D possibly TRBD1 on 6 matching bases. With 0 bases removed from V and 3 bases from J, the gap between germline ends came to 12 bases. Per germline, CDR1 LGHNA and CDR2 YSLEER. CDR3 size: 16 residues. For the CDR3, the DNA is TGCGCCAGCAGCCAAGATTGGGGGGGCCGTGGAAACACCATATATTTT. This sequence encodes CASSQDWGGRGNTIYF.

The chain joins TRBV5-6 to TRBJ1-2; D may be TRBD1 (6 bases). The V end was cut by 5 bases, the J end by 2 bases, with 22 bases between. The CDR3 sequence is 17 residues long. Germline lookup yields CDR1 SGHDT and CDR2 YYEEEE. The CDR3 here is CASSSPGLGRGNYGYTF. As DNA, the CDR3 is TGTGCCAGCAGTTCGCCGGGCCTAGGGAGGGGGAACTATGGCTACACCTTC.

This clone was seen only once. The rearrangement links TRBV29-1 to TRBJ2-5; 11 bases agree with TRBD2. The CDR3 is made up of 13 amino acids. After removal of 6 bases from V and 2 bases from J, the junction contained 2 bases not matched to a gene. Germline-derived CDR1 and CDR2 are SQVTM and ANQGSEA. CDR3 in amino acids: CSVTSGEQETQYF. CDR3 bases: TGCAGCGTGACTAGCGGGGAACAAGAGACCCAGTACTTC.

This clone was found once. The rearrangement joins TRBV7-9 to TRBJ2-3; 9 nucleotides agree with TRBD2. The trim removed 4 bases at V and 6 bases at J, leaving 11 bases unmatched. The CDR3 has 16 amino acids. CDR1 is SEHNR, CDR2 FQNEAQ, per germline (reference sequence). The CDR3 loop reads CASSSPAGGPSDTQYF. The DNA for the CDR3 is TGTGCCAGCAGCTCCCCGGCGGGAGGGCCCTCTGATACGCAGTATTTT.

The chain combines TRBV28 with TRBJ1-2, with TRBD1 as a possible D gene (5 bases). The V gene lost 7 bases and the J gene lost 10 bases, with 19 bases spanning the gap. From germline, CDR1 is MDHEN and CDR2 SYDVKM. There are 13 residues in the CDR3. This CDR3 is CASTRGGTVAYTF. The CDR3 nucleotides read TGTGCCAGCACCCGGGGGGGTACGGTTGCCTACACCTTC.

The chain links TRBV2 to TRBJ2-7; TRBD2 aligns across 11 bases. The J segment lost 0 bases and the V segment lost 5 bases, leaving 15 bases of the junction unmatched. Germline-derived CDR1 and CDR2 are SNHLY and FYNNEI. This CDR3 is built from 19 residues. The CDR3 DNA reads as TGTGCCAGCAGTCGGACTAGCGGGCGTTTCCGAAGGGTCTCCTACGAGCAGTACTTC. This gives the protein CASSRTSGRFRRVSYEQYF.